The 11 T cell receptor beta chains given below trace back to one sample, sequenced in a study of T-cell reconstitution after alpha-beta-depleted transplantation in children. The TCRbeta library incorporated unique molecular identifiers. MiXCR, applied by TCRdb to the PCR reads, yields one record per CDR3 protein. The sample shows about 300,000 distinct CDR3 sequences, around 10% of them seen only once. This material consisted of PBMCs, taken before TCRalphabeta/CD19-depleted stem cell transplant. These receptors came from a boy under two years old with acute myeloid leukemia, due to receive a stem cell transplant.

A note on this clonotype: A much bigger clone sits one base away, suggesting this may be a read error. This chain uses TRBV5-1 with TRBJ2-1; possibly TRBD1 or TRBD2 for D (5 bases each). This CDR3 is built from 16 residues. In germline, CDR1 is SGHRS, CDR2 YFSETQ. The CDR3 DNA reads as TGCGCCAGCAGCTTGGTAGGTGGGGGAGAATACAATGACCAGTTCTTC. Translation: CASSLVGGGEYNDQFF.

V is TRBV28 and J is TRBJ1-2, with TRBD1 identical over 10 bases. V lost 10 bases and J lost 6; bases outside the gene matches: 11. The CDR3 is made up of 14 amino acids. Germline V gene sequence: CDR1 MDHEN, CDR2 SYDVKM. Here the CDR3 DNA reads TGTGCCACCTTTAACGGGGGACAGGGGAATGGCTACACCTTC. Translated, it gives CATFNGGQGNGYTF.

In this sample, this clonotype turned up many times. V usage is TRBV4-3 and J usage is TRBJ2-3, with TRBD1 matching over 8 bases. The CDR3 contains 17 residues. The V gene end was trimmed by 5 bases and the J gene end by 2 bases; junction bases not matched to a gene: 12. Germline loops: CDR1 LGHNA, CDR2 YSLEER. Here the CDR3 DNA reads TGCGCCAGCAGCGGTTACCGGACAGGGAGGATCACAGATACGCAGTATTTT. Translation gives CASSGYRTGRITDTQYF.

This clonotype was seen many times. The CDR3 DNA follows: TGCGCCAGCAGCCAAGTGGGCCGCGGCTACGAGCAGTACTTC. This sequence encodes CASSQVGRGYEQYF. The chain employs TRBV4-3 and TRBJ2-7; D call uncertain. V was clipped by 1 base and J by 3 bases, with 10 bases between them. CDR3 length: 14 residues. Germline CDR1 and CDR2: LGHNA and YSLEER.

This clonotype came up a few times. The V call is TRBV28, the J call TRBJ1-5; D is unclear. The length of the CDR3 is 13 residues. The V gene's germline CDR1 is MDHEN and CDR2 SYDVKM. With 4 bases removed from V and 9 bases from J, the gap between germline ends came to 13 bases. CDR3 residues: CASSSPGRGPQHF. As DNA, the CDR3 is TGTGCCAGCAGTTCCCCCGGGAGAGGGCCCCAGCATTTT.

This clonotype was observed many times. V gene TRBV7-9 combines with J gene TRBJ2-7; D gene unclear. The CDR3 has 13 residues. The V end lost 5 bases, the J end lost 2 bases, and 10 bases lay between the germline ends. Germline lookup yields CDR1 SEHNR and CDR2 FQNEAQ (reference sequence). The CDR3 coding sequence is TGTGCCAGCAGCCCCCCCGCTGCCTACGAGCAGTACTTC. Translation gives CASSPPAAYEQYF. Filled out from reference TRBV7-9 and TRBJ2-7, the complete variable domain reads DTGVSQNPRHKITKRGQNVTFRCDPISEHNRLYWYRQTLGQGPEFLTYFQNEAQLEKSRLLSDRFSAERPKGSFSTLEIQRTEQGDSAMYLCASSPPAAYEQYFGPGTRLTVT.

This clonotype was found many times. The rearrangement joins TRBV28 to TRBJ1-6; D gene ambiguous. The V end was cut by 6 bases, the J end by 14 bases, with 14 bases between. Per the germline V gene, CDR1 is MDHEN and CDR2 is SYDVKM. The CDR3 contains 12 residues. CDR3: CASSGPFGTLHF. The CDR3 DNA reads as TGTGCCAGCAGCGGGCCTTTTGGAACCCTCCACTTT.

The table lists this clonotype with many counts. This chain uses TRBV28 with TRBJ1-5; tentative D call: TRBD1 (5 bases). CDR1 is MDHEN and CDR2 is SYDVKM in the germline V gene. This CDR3 is 15 amino acids long. V lost 3 bases and J 5 bases, leaving 14 bases between the germline ends. This CDR3 is CASSFGGMHDQPQHF. In DNA, the CDR3 is TGTGCCAGCAGTTTCGGGGGGATGCACGATCAGCCCCAGCATTTT.

This clonotype was detected ten times or more. V gene TRBV7-8 combines with J gene TRBJ2-3, with D unclear. With 3 bases removed from V and 2 bases from J, the gap between germline ends came to 3 bases. This CDR3 contains 12 residues. CDR1 and CDR2 (germline): SGHVS, FQNEAQ. As DNA, the CDR3 is TGTGCCAGCAGCTTCCCCACAGATACGCAGTATTTT. Protein: CASSFPTDTQYF.

The sample holds many counts of this clonotype. V and J are TRBV5-5 and TRBJ1-1, with unresolved D. V shed 3 bases and J shed 1 base, with 7 bases lying between them. The CDR3 is 13 amino acids. Germline V gives CDR1 SGHKS, CDR2 YYEKEE (reference sequence). CDR3 sequence (DNA): TGTGCCAGCAGCTCGATACAGAACACTGAAGCTTTCTTT. This codes for CASSSIQNTEAFF.

This clonotype has ten or more counts. This sequence joins TRBV29-1 and TRBJ1-2; D gene ambiguous. Germline V gene sequence: CDR1 SQVTM, CDR2 ANQGSEA. CDR3 size: 13 residues. Trimming pared 7 bases from V and 6 bases from J, leaving 18 bases between. The DNA of the CDR3 is TGCAGCGCCCTGTTTCAGGTCCATGATGGCTACACCTTC. Translating it yields CSALFQVHDGYTF.